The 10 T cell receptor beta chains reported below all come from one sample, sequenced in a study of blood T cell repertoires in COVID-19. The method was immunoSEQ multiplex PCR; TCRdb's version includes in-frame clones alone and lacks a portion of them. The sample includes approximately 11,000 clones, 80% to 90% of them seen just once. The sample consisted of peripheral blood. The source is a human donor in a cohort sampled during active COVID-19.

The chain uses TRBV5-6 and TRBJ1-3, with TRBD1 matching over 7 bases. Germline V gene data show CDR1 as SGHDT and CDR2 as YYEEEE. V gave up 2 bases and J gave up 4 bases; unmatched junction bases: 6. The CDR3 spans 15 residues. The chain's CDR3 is CASSFTTGPGNTIYF. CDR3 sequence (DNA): TGTGCCAGCAGCTTTACGACAGGGCCGGGAAACACCATATATTTT. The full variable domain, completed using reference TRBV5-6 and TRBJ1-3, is DAGVTQSPTHLIKTRGQQVTLRCSPKSGHDTVSWYQQALGQGPQFIFQYYEEEERQRGNFPDRFSGHQFPNYSSELNVNALLLGDSALYLCASSFTTGPGNTIYFGEGSWLTVV.

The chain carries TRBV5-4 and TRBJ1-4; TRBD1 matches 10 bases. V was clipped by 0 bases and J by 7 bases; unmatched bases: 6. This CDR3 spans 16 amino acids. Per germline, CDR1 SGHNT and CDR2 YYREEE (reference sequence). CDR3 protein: CASSLGGTGEGEKLFF. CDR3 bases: TGTGCCAGCAGCTTGGGGGGGACAGGGGAGGGTGAAAAACTGTTTTTT.

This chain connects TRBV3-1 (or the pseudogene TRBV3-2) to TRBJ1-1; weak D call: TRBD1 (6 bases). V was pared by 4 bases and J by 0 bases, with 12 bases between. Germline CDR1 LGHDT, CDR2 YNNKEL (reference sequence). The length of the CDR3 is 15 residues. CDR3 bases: TGTGCCAGCAGCCCTGATAGGGACATGAACACTGAAGCTTTCTTT. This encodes CASSPDRDMNTEAFF.

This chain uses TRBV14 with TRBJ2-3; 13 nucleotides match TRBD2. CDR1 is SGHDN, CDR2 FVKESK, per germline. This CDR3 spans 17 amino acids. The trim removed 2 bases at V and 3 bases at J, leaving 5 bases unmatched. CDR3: CASSQFRTSGGTDTQYF. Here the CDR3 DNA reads TGTGCCAGCAGCCAATTCAGGACTAGCGGGGGAACAGATACGCAGTATTTT.

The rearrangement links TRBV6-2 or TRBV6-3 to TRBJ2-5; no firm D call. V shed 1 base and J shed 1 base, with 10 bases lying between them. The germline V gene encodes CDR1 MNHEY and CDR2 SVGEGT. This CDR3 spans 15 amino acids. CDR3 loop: CASSYLADSQETQYF. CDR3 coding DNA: TGTGCCAGCAGTTACTTGGCAGATTCCCAAGAGACCCAGTACTTC.

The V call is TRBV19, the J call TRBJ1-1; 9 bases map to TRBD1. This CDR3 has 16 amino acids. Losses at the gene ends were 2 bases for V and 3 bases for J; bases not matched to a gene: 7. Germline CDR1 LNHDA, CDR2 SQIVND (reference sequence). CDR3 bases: TGTGCCAGTAGTATAAATGGACAGGGGTCGTACACTGAAGCTTTCTTT. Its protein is CASSINGQGSYTEAFF.

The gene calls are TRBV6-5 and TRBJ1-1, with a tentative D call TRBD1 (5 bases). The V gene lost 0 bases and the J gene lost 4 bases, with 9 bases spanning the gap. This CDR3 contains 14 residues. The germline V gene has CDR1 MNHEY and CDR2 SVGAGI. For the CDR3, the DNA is TGTGCCAGCAGTTACTCGGGGCGCGGCACTGAAGCTTTCTTT. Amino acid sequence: CASSYSGRGTEAFF.

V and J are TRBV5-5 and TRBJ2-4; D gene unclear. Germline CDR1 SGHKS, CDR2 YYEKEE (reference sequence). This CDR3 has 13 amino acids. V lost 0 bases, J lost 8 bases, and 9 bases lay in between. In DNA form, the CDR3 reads TGTGCCAGCAGCTTGGCCTTGGCTGACATTCAGTACTTC. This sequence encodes CASSLALADIQYF.

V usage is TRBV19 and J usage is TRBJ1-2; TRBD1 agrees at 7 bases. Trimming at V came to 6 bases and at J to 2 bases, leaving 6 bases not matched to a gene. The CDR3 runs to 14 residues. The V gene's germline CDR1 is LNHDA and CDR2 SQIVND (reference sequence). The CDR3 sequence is CASRDRRVNYGYTF. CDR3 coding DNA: TGTGCCAGTAGGGACAGGAGGGTAAACTATGGCTACACCTTC.

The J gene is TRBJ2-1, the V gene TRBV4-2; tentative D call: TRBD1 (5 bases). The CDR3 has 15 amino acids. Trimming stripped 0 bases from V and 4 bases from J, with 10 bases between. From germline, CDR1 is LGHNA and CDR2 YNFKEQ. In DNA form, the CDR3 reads TGTGCCAGCAGCCAAGATCAGGGTCAATACAATGAGCAGTTCTTC. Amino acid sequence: CASSQDQGQYNEQFF.